Listed below are T cell receptor beta chains from one sample, sequenced in a study of blood T cell repertoires in COVID-19. TCRdb's table, derived via immunoSEQ multiplex PCR, lists solely in-frame clones and lacks some. The sample lists hundreds of thousands of clones, approximately 88% occurring once. The sequencing sample was made of peripheral blood. The receptors were sampled from a woman in her twenties or thirties with COVID-19, enrolled during active disease. Each CDR3 is given with its conserved first and last residue. D genes are given only for firm matches. Size is omitted from some rows. Given values are once, few, many or a class for expanded clones.

D,size,V,J,CDR3,DNA
.,.,TRBV9,TRBJ2-3,CASSVAIGGADTQYF,TGTGCCAGCAGCGTAGCTATTGGGGGCGCGGATACGCAGTATTTT
TRBD1,.,TRBV7-9,TRBJ2-7,CASSRGQGAYEQYF,TGTGCCAGCAGCCGGGGACAGGGGGCCTACGAGCAGTACTTC
.,.,TRBV24-1,TRBJ1-1,CATSGAGNTEAFF,TGTGCCACCAGTGGAGCGGGGAACACTGAAGCTTTCTTT
.,.,TRBV5-6,TRBJ1-2,CASSLSEAYGYTF,TGTGCCAGCAGCTTAAGTGAAGCCTATGGCTACACCTTC
.,.,TRBV6-5,TRBJ1-2,CASSYTQSANYGYTF,TGTGCCAGCAGTTACACCCAGAGCGCTAACTATGGCTACACCTTC
.,.,TRBV12-1,TRBJ1-5,CAPLAGTGKNQPQHF,TGTGCCCCCCTGGCCGGGACAGGGAAAAATCAGCCCCAGCATTTT
.,once,TRBV7-8,TRBJ1-5,CASSNRLRDTNQPQHF,TGTGCCAGCAGCAACCGACTCCGGGACACAAATCAGCCCCAGCATTTT
.,.,TRBV19,TRBJ2-2,CASSMSDRGGELFF,TGTGCCAGTAGTATGTCTGACAGAGGCGGGGAGCTGTTTTTT
.,.,TRBV6-6,TRBJ2-5,CASSPGAARETQYF,TGTGCCAGCAGTCCAGGGGCTGCGCGAGAGACCCAGTACTTC
TRBD1,.,TRBV5-1,TRBJ1-1,CASSLARGRWNTEAFF,TGCGCCAGCAGCTTGGCCAGGGGGCGTTGGAACACTGAAGCTTTCTTT
.,.,TRBV3-1/TRBV3-2,TRBJ1-4,CASSQDRGVEKLFF,TGTGCCAGCAGCCAAGACAGGGGAGTTGAAAAACTGTTTTTT
.,once,TRBV11-3,TRBJ1-2,CATPGGGPTNYGYTF,TGTGCCACCCCCGGGGGAGGCCCCACTAACTATGGCTACACCTTC
TRBD1,.,TRBV27,TRBJ1-1,CASSYTGADRAFF,TGTGCCAGCAGTTATACAGGGGCCGACAGGGCTTTCTTT
.,.,TRBV28,TRBJ1-2,CASSAQGGYGYTF,TGTGCCAGCAGTGCTCAGGGCGGCTATGGCTACACCTTC
.,.,TRBV7-8,TRBJ2-7,CASSVGGHWFF,TGTGCCAGCAGCGTAGGAGGACATTGGTTTTTC
.,.,TRBV5-1,TRBJ1-4,CASSLVGLQEKLFF,TGCGCCAGCAGCTTGGTGGGTTTACAGGAAAAACTGTTTTTT
TRBD2,.,TRBV24-1,TRBJ2-1,CATSDYSGDEQFF,TGTGCCACCAGTGACTATAGCGGGGATGAGCAGTTCTTC
.,.,TRBV5-6,TRBJ1-2,CASSLVQGGYTF,TGTGCCAGCAGCTTGGTCCAGGGAGGCTACACCTTC
TRBD1,once,TRBV5-1,TRBJ2-3,CASSLAGTGGDTQYF,TGCGCCAGCAGCTTGGCCGGGACAGGGGGGGATACGCAGTATTTT
TRBD1,.,TRBV30,TRBJ1-2,CAWSVSGTGGLFGYTF,TGTGCCTGGAGTGTATCTGGGACAGGGGGATTGTTTGGCTACACCTTC
TRBD1,.,TRBV5-4,TRBJ1-2,CASSFGDRNYGYTF,TGTGCCAGCAGCTTTGGGGACAGGAACTATGGCTACACCTTC
TRBD2,.,TRBV11-2,TRBJ2-7,CASSTRLAGSYEQYF,TGTGCCAGCAGCACCCGACTAGCGGGATCCTACGAGCAGTACTTC
.,.,TRBV5-1,TRBJ1-5,CASSSGSSAPQHF,TGCGCCAGCAGCTCGGGGTCGTCAGCGCCCCAGCATTTT
TRBD1,.,TRBV5-1,TRBJ2-7,CASSLAGGRGPYEQYF,TGCGCCAGCAGCTTGGCCGGAGGCAGGGGGCCCTACGAGCAGTACTTC
.,.,TRBV30,TRBJ1-6,CASELRGYNSPLHF,TGTGCCTCAGAGTTGCGGGGGTATAATTCACCCCTCCACTTT
TRBD1,.,TRBV10-3,TRBJ1-1,CAIGQGRGNTEAFF,TGTGCCATAGGACAGGGTCGGGGCAACACTGAAGCTTTCTTT
TRBD1,many,TRBV10-3,TRBJ2-2,CAISRDRGTGELFF,TGTGCCATCAGCCGGGACAGGGGGACCGGGGAGCTGTTTTTT
.,once,TRBV27,TRBJ1-4,CASRGASTNEKLFF,TGTGCCAGCAGGGGGGCTTCAACTAATGAAAAACTGTTTTTT